The text below deals with one T cell receptor beta chain. The table came from immunoSEQ multiplex PCR; TCRdb's copy has only in-frame clones and leaves some out. Of 55,000 to 90,000 clones listed, more than 85% were seen once; the top ten hold 3% to 5%. The data were obtained in a study of blood T cell repertoires in COVID-19. Germline-derived CDR1 and CDR2 are LNHNV and YYDKDF (reference sequence). This CDR3 comprises 15 residues. Trimming shortened V by 1 base and J by 5 bases, and 12 bases separated the two germline ends. This TCR was sampled from a man aged 65 to 85 with active COVID-19. The rearrangement links TRBV15 to TRBJ2-1; a possible D gene is TRBD2 (6 bases). The sequenced sample was peripheral blood. CDR3: CATSRVAGRDNEQFF. For the CDR3, the DNA is TGTGCCACCAGCAGAGTCGCGGGACGGGACAATGAGCAGTTCTTC.